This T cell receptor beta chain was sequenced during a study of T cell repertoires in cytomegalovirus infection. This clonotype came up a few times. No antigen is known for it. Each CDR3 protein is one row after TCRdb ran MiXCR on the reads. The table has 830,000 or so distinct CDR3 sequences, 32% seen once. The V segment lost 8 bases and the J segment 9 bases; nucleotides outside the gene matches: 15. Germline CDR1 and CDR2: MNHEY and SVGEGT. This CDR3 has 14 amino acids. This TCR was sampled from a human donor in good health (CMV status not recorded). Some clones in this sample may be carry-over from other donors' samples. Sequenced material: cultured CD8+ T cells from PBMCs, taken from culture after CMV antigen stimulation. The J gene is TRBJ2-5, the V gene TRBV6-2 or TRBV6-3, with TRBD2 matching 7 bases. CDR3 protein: CASGLYSPRGAQYF. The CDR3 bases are TGTGCCAGCGGGCTCTACTCCCCCCGGGGGGCCCAGTACTTC.